This T cell receptor beta chain was identified during a study of T cells in Graves' hyperthyroidism and ophthalmopathy. About the study: Peripheral blood collection took place at initial diagnosis, before any treatment.

This clonotype appeared many times. The TCR beta CDR3 regions underwent amplification using RNA transcripts as the source. First-round RT-PCR of the TCR CDR3 relied on the HTBI primer set. TCRdb fed the multiplex PCR reads into MiXCR, producing one record per CDR3 protein. The profile covers fewer than 450,000 distinct CDR3 sequences, with about 18% appearing a single time and approximately 33% taken by the ten largest. The V segment lost 0 bases and the J segment 3 bases; nucleotides outside the gene matches: 13. This CDR3 region has 18 residues. Germline V gene lookup returns CDR1 MNHEY and CDR2 SVGEGT.

This sequence was found in a woman aged 30 to 39 with Graves' hyperthyroidism that later progressed to Graves' ophthalmopathy. The chain carries TRBV6-2 or TRBV6-3 and TRBJ2-5, with TRBD2 matching 7 bases. Material for sequencing was blood. The CDR3 reads CASSYSITSVEEKETQYF. Here the CDR3 DNA reads TGTGCCAGCAGTTACTCGATCACTAGCGTGGAGGAAAAAGAGACCCAGTACTTC.